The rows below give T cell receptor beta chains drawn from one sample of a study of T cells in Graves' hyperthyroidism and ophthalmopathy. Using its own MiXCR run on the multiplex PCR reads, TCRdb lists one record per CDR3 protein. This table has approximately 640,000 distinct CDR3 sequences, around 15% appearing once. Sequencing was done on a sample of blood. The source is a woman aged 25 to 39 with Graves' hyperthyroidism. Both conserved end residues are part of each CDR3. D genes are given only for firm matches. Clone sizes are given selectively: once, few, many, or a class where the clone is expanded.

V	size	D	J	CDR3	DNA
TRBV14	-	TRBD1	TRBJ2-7	CASSLLQGSSSYEQYF	TGTGCCAGCAGCCTTCTACAGGGGTCTTCCTCCTACGAGCAGTACTTC
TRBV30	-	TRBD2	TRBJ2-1	CAWSPGLAGNNEQFF	TGTGCCTGGAGCCCGGGACTAGCGGGAAACAATGAGCAGTTCTTC
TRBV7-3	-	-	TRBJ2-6	CASSDGYSGANVLTF	TGTGCCAGCAGCGACGGATACTCTGGGGCCAACGTCCTGACTTTC
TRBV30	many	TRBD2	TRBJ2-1	CAYKTSGRINEQFF	TGTGCCTATAAGACTAGCGGGAGGATCAATGAGCAGTTCTTC
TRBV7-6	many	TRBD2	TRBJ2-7	CASSRAGVYYEQYF	TGTGCCAGCAGCAGGGCGGGAGTTTACTACGAGCAGTACTTC
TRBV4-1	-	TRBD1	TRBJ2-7	CASSHDGTGLYEQYF	TGCGCCAGCAGCCACGACGGGACAGGACTCTACGAGCAGTACTTC
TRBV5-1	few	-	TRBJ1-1	CASSLARGTDTEAFF	TGCGCCAGCAGCTTGGCACGGGGGACGGACACTGAAGCTTTCTTT
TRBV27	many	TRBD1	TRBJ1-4	CASRGGTGSEKLFF	TGTGCCAGCAGAGGGGGGACAGGGAGTGAAAAACTGTTTTTT
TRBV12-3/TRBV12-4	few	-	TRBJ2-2	CASSWEGAGTGELFF	TGTGCCAGCAGTTGGGAGGGGGCCGGCACCGGGGAGCTGTTTTTT
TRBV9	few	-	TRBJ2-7	CASSVSGISYEQYF	TGTGCCAGCAGCGTATCTGGTATCTCCTACGAGCAGTACTTC
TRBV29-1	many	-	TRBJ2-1	CSVEDPARSSYNEQFF	TGCAGCGTTGAAGATCCAGCCCGGAGCTCCTACAATGAGCAGTTCTTC
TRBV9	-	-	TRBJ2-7	CASSVGSERMGYEQYF	TGTGCCAGCAGCGTAGGTTCGGAACGAATGGGCTACGAGCAGTACTTC
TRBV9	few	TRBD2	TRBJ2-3	CASSVEAGGGTDTQYF	TGTGCCAGCAGCGTAGAAGCGGGAGGGGGCACAGATACGCAGTATTTT
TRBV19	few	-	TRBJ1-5	CAAESGSGNQPQHF	TGTGCCGCGGAATCGGGTTCGGGGAATCAGCCCCAGCATTTT
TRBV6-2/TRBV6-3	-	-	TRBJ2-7	CASSLGRDEQHF	TGTGCCAGCAGTCTGGGGCGGGACGAGCAGCACTTC
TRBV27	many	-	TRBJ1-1	CASSTPSLRRTEAFF	TGTGCCAGCAGTACTCCTTCATTAAGGAGGACTGAAGCTTTCTTT
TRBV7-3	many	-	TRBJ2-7	CASSLNGGPSYEQYF	TGTGCCAGCAGCTTAAATGGCGGACCCTCCTACGAGCAGTACTTC
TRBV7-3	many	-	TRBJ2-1	CASSLSSSGEQFF	TGTGCCAGCAGCTTAAGTTCCAGCGGGGAGCAGTTCTTC
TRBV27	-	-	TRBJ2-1	CASSKWDEQFF	TGTGCCAGCAGTAAGTGGGATGAGCAGTTCTTC
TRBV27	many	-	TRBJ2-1	CASRSGNEQFF	TGTGCCAGCAGGTCCGGCAATGAGCAGTTCTTC
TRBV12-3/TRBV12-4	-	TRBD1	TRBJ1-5	CASSTGQGVDQPQHF	TGTGCCAGCAGCACCGGACAGGGGGTCGATCAGCCCCAGCATTTT
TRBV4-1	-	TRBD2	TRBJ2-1	CASSQDRLGVSGRNLGNEQFF	TGCGCCAGCAGCCAAGATCGGCTGGGGGTTAGCGGGAGGAACCTAGGGAATGAGCAGTTCTTC
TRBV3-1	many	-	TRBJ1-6	CASSQAQWTADRSYNSPLHF	TGTGCCAGCAGCCAAGCGCAGTGGACAGCCGACCGCTCCTATAATTCACCCCTCCACTTT
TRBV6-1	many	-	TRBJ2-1	CASRRTNEQFF	TGTGCCAGCAGGAGAACCAATGAGCAGTTCTTC
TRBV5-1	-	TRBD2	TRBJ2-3	CASSLVSSGKSDTQYF	TGCGCCAGCAGCTTGGTGTCTAGCGGGAAGTCAGATACGCAGTATTTT
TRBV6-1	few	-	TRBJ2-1	CASRGGPRSNEQFF	TGTGCCAGCAGGGGGGGTCCCCGGAGTAATGAGCAGTTCTTC
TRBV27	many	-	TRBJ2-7	CASSLNPSYEQYF	TGTGCCAGCAGTTTAAACCCCTCCTACGAGCAGTACTTC
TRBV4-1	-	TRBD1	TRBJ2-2	CASRPSTGGPGELFF	TGCGCCAGCAGACCTTCAACAGGGGGGCCTGGGGAGCTGTTTTTT
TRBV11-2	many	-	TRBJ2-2	CASSPATGTGELFF	TGTGCCAGCAGCCCGGCCACAGGGACCGGGGAGCTGTTTTTT
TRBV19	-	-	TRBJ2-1	CASSISGDYNEQFF	TGTGCCAGTAGTATCTCGGGGGACTACAATGAGCAGTTCTTC
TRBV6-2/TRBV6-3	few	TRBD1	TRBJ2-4	CASSQSGQDKNIQYF	TGTGCCAGCAGTCAATCGGGACAGGACAAAAACATTCAGTACTTC
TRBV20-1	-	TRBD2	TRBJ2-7	CSARTSSSYEQYF	TGCAGTGCTAGGACTAGCTCATCCTACGAGCAGTACTTC
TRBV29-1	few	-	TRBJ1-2	CSAFLPLGYGYTF	TGCAGCGCCTTTCTTCCCCTGGGCTATGGCTACACCTTC
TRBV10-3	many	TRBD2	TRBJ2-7	CAISEVAGEYEQYF	TGTGCCATCAGTGAAGTAGCGGGAGAATACGAGCAGTACTTC
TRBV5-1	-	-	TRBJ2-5	CASSQRWGETQYF	TGCGCCAGCAGCCAGCGGTGGGGGGAGACCCAGTACTTC
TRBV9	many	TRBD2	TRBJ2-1	CASSPRLAGANNEQFF	TGTGCCAGCAGCCCCCGACTAGCGGGAGCCAACAATGAGCAGTTCTTC
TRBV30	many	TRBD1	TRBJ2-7	CALGTGPYEQYF	TGTGCCTTGGGGACAGGGCCCTACGAGCAGTACTTC
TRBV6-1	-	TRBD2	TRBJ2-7	CASSKALGLAGREQYF	TGTGCCAGCAGCAAAGCCCTGGGACTAGCGGGACGTGAGCAGTACTTC
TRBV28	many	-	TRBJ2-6	CASSLQGTGANVLTF	TGTGCCAGCAGTTTACAAGGGACCGGGGCCAACGTCCTGACTTTC
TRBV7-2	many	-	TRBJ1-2	CASSPLGHGNGYTF	TGTGCCAGCAGCCCCTTGGGACACGGGAATGGCTACACCTTC
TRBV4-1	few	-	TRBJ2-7	CASSLIWGSDTPYEQYF	TGCGCCAGCAGCCTAATCTGGGGGAGCGATACTCCCTACGAGCAGTACTTC
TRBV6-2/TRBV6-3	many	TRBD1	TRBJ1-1	CASSTRQGRPSLNTEAFF	TGTGCCAGCAGTACGCGACAGGGCCGTCCTTCTTTGAACACTGAAGCTTTCTTT
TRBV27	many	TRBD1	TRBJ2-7	CASSRGQGAVNEQYF	TGTGCCAGCAGTCGGGGACAGGGGGCGGTGAACGAGCAGTACTTC
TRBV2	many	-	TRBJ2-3	CASSGSTTLTDTQYF	TGTGCCAGCAGTGGGAGTACCACACTCACAGATACGCAGTATTTT
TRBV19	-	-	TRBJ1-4	CASSMLGEKLFF	TGTGCCAGTAGTATGTTGGGTGAAAAACTGTTTTTT
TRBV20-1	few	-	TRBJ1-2	CSSASQDGYTF	TGCAGTTCAGCGTCCCAGGATGGCTACACCTTC
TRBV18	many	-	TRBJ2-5	CASSLGLEQETQYF	TGTGCCAGCTCCCTGGGATTAGAACAAGAGACCCAGTACTTC
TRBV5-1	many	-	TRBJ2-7	CASSVSSYEQYF	TGCGCCAGCAGCGTGAGCTCCTACGAGCAGTACTTC
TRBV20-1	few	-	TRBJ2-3	CSARRGPSTDTQYF	TGCAGTGCTAGACGGGGCCCTAGCACAGATACGCAGTATTTT
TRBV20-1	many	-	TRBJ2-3	CSARVRGRVDTQYF	TGCAGTGCTAGAGTGAGAGGCAGGGTCGATACGCAGTATTTT
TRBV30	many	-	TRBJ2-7	CAWGSFYEQYF	TGTGCCTGGGGCAGTTTTTACGAGCAGTACTTC
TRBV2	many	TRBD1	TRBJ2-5	CASILTGGQETQYF	TGTGCCAGCATACTGACAGGGGGCCAAGAGACCCAGTACTTC
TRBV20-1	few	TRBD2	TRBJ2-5	CSASREELAGDLGQETQYF	TGCAGTGCTTCACGGGAGGAACTAGCGGGAGACCTGGGCCAAGAGACCCAGTACTTC